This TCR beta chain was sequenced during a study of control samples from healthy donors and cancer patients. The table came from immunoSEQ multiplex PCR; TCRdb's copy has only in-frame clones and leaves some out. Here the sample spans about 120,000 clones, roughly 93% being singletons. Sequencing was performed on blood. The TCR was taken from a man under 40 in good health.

CDR3: CALLGASYGYTF. The CDR3 DNA reads TGTGCCTTATTAGGGGCCAGCTATGGCTACACCTTC. The rearrangement joins TRBV30 to TRBJ1-2; the D gene is possibly TRBD1 (5 bases). Germline V gene data show CDR1 as GTSNPN and CDR2 as SVGIG (reference sequence). Trimming removed 7 bases at V and 4 bases at J, with 13 bases between. CDR3 length: 12 residues.